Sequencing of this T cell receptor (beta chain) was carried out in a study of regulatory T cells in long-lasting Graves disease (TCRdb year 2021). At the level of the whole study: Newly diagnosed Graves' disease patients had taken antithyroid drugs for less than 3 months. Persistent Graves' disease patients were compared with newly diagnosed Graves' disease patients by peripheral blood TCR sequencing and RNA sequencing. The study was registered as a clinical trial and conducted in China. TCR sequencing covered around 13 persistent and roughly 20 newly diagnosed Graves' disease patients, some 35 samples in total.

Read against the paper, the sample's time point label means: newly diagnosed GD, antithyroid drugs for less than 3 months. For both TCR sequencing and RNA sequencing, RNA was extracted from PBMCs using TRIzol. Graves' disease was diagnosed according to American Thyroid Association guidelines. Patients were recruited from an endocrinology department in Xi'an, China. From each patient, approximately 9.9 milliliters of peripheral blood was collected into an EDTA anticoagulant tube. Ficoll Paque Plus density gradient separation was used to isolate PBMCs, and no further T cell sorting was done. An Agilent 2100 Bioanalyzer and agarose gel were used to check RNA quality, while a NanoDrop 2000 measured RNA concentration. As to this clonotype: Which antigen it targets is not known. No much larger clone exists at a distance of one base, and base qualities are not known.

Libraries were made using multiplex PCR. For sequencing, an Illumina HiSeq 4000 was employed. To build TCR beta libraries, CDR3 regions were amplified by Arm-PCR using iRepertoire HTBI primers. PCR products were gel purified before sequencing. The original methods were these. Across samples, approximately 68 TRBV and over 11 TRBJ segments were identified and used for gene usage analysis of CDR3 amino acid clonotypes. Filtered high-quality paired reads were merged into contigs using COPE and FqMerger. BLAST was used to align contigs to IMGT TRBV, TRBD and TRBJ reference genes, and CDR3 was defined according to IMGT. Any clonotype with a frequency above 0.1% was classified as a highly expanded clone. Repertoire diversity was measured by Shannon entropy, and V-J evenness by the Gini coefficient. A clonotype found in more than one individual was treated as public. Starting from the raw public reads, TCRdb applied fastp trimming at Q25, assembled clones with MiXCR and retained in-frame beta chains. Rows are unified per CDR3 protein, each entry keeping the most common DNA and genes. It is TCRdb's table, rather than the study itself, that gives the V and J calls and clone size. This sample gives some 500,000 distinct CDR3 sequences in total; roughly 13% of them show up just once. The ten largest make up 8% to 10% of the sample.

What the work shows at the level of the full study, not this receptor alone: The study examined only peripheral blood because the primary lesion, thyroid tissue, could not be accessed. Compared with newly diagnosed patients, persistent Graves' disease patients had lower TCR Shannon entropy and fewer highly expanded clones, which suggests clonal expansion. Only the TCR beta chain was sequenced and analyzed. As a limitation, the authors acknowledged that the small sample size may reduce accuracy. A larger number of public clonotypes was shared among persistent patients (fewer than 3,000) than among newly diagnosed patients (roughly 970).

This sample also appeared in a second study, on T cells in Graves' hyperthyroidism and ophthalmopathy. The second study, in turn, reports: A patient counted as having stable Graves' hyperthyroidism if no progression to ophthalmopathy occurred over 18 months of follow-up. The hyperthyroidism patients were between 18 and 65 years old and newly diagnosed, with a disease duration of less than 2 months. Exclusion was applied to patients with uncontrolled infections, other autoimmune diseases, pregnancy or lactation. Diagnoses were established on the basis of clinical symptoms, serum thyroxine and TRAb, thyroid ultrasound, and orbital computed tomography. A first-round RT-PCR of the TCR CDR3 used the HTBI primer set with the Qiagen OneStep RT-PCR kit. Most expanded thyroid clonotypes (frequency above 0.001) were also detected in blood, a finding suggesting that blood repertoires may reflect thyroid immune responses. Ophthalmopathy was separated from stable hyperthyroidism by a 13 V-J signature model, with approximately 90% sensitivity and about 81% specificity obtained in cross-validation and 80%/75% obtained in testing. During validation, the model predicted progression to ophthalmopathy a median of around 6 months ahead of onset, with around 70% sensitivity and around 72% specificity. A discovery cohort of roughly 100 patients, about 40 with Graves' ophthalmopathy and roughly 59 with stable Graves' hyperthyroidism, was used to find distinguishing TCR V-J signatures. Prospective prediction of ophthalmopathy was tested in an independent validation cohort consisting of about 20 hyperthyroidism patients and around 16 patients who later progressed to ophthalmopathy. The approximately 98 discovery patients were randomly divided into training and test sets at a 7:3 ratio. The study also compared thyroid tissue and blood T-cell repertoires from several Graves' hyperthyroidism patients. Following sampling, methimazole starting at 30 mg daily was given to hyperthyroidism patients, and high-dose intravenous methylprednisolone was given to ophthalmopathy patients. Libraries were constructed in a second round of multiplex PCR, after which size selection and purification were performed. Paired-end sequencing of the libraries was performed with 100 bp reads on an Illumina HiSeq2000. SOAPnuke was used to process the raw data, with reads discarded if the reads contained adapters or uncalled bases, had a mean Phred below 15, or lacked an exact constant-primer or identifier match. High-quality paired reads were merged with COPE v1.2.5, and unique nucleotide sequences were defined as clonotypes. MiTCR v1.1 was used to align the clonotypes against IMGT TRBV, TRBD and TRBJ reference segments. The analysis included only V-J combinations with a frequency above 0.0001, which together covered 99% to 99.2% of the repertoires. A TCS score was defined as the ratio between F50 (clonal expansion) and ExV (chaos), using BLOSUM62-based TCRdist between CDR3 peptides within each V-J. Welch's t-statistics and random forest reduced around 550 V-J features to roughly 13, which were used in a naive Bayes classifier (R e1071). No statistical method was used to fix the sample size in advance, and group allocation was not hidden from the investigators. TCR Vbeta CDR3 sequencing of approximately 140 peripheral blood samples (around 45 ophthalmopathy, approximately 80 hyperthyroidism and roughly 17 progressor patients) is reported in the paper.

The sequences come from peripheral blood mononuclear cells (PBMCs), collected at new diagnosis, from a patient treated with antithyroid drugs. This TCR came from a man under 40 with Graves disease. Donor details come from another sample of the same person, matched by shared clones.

The base sequence is TGTGCCAGCAGTCCGCCGGGACAGGGGCTGACAGATACGCAGTATTTT. It codes for CASSPPGQGLTDTQYF. The chain couples TRBV12-3 or TRBV12-4 to TRBJ2-3; TRBD1 matches 10 bases in the middle. Unmatched junction bases come to 8, with V trimmed by 5 bases and J by 3 bases. There are 16 amino acids in the CDR3, from cysteine to phenylalanine inclusive. Only CDR3 DNA is held: 48 bases, read in frame from base 1.